Listed here are 20 T cell receptor beta chains from one sample, sequenced in a study of blood T cell repertoires in COVID-19. Produced via immunoSEQ multiplex PCR; TCRdb's table is partial and in-frame only. The sample has about 75,000 clones, roughly 70% seen once. Sequences were obtained from peripheral blood. The source is a human donor with acute or convalescent COVID-19. The donor label of this sample is uncertain.

This clone was observed once. This sequence joins TRBV30 and TRBJ2-7, with D perhaps TRBD1 (5 bases). V lost 2 bases and J 0 bases, leaving 11 bases between the germline ends. CDR1 is GTSNPN and CDR2 is SVGIG in the germline V gene (reference sequence). The CDR3 covers 14 residues. DNA of the CDR3: TGTGCCTGGAGTCACGGACAAAGCTCCTACGAGCAGTACTTC. As protein: CAWSHGQSSYEQYF.

This clone appeared a single time. J is TRBJ2-7 and V is TRBV11-2; 9 bases align to TRBD2. This CDR3 spans 16 amino acids. V lost 7 bases and J lost 1; bases outside the gene matches: 11. Germline CDR1 reads SGHAT; CDR2 reads FQNNGV. This chain's CDR3 is CASTRVASGTSYEQYF. CDR3 DNA sequence: TGTGCCAGCACGCGTGTGGCTAGCGGGACATCCTACGAGCAGTACTTC.

This clone was counted only a few times. The chain carries TRBV7-2 and TRBJ2-1, with D maybe TRBD1 (5 bases). With 4 bases removed from V and 6 bases from J, the gap between germline ends came to 13 bases. In germline, CDR1 is SGHTA, CDR2 FQGNSA. The CDR3 is made up of 14 amino acids. The CDR3, as DNA: TGTGCCAGCAGCTCCGCAGGGTTGGGCAATGAGCAGTTCTTC. The encoded protein is CASSSAGLGNEQFF.

This sequence joins TRBV16 and TRBJ1-6, with 9 bases matching TRBD1. Germline trimming cut 4 bases from V and 7 bases from J; bases unmatched to any gene: 5. This CDR3 has 15 amino acids. Germline CDR1 is KGHSY and CDR2 is FQNENV. The CDR3 DNA reads as TGTGCCAGCAGCCCACCGGGACAGGGCAATTCACCCCTCCACTTT. It encodes CASSPPGQGNSPLHF. The variable domain in full, with the rest retrieved from reference TRBV16 and TRBJ1-6, is GEEVAQTPKHLVRGEGQKAKLYCAPIKGHSYVFWYQQVLKNEFKFLISFQNENVFDETGMPKERFSAKCLPNSPCSLEIQATKLEDSAVYFCASSPPGQGNSPLHFGNGTRLTVT.

The J gene is TRBJ2-1, the V gene TRBV28; maybe TRBD2 (5 bases). CDR3 length: 14 amino acids. The V and J ends lost 6 bases and 7 bases respectively, with 16 bases between them. The V gene's germline CDR1 is MDHEN and CDR2 SYDVKM. The CDR3 DNA follows: TGTGCCAGCAGCCTAGCTCGTGACAAGAATGAGCAGTTCTTC. Translated: CASSLARDKNEQFF.

This clone showed up just once. This rearrangement joins TRBV7-8 to TRBJ1-1; D is possibly TRBD1 (6 bases). Trimming took 2 bases from V and 1 from J, leaving 11 bases between them. CDR3 length equals 15 residues. Germline V gives CDR1 SGHVS, CDR2 FQNEAQ. In nucleotides, the CDR3 is TGTGCCAGCAGCTTATCGGGCAGGGGGAACACTGAAGCTTTCTTT. Protein sequence: CASSLSGRGNTEAFF.

Worth noting for this clone: A single base separates this from a much larger clone, so it may be a read error. V gene TRBV4-1 combines with J gene TRBJ1-6; 7 bases are a match to TRBD1. Germline lookup yields CDR1 MGHRA and CDR2 YSYEKL. J was trimmed by 10 bases and V by 0 bases; bases with no gene match: 9. The CDR3 totals 16 residues. The CDR3 reads CASSQEGDSQNSPLHF. In DNA, the CDR3 is TGCGCCAGCAGCCAAGAGGGGGACAGCCAAAACTCACCCCTCCACTTT.

This clone was picked up a small number of times. The chain joins TRBV6-5 to TRBJ1-3, with no clear D. The germline CDR1 and CDR2 sequences are MNHEY and SVGAGI. V was trimmed by 7 bases and J by 1 base, leaving 5 bases between them. The CDR3 totals 12 residues. The chain's CDR3 is CASKESGNTIYF. The CDR3 DNA sequence: TGTGCCAGCAAGGAGTCTGGAAACACCATATATTTT.

V gene TRBV7-3 combines with J gene TRBJ2-1; 8 nucleotides align to TRBD2. Trimming cost V 2 bases and J 4 bases; bases outside gene matches: 7. Germline loops: CDR1 SGHTA, CDR2 FQGTGA. CDR3 size: 16 residues. CDR3 amino acids: CASSLGLTSGYNEQFF. In DNA form, the CDR3 reads TGTGCCAGCAGCTTAGGATTAACTAGCGGATACAATGAGCAGTTCTTC.

Only one count was recorded for this clone. This chain links TRBV7-8 with TRBJ1-1, with 8 bases identical to TRBD1. Germline assignment: CDR1 SGHVS and CDR2 FQNEAQ. This CDR3 comprises 15 residues. V lost 5 bases to trimming and J lost 0 bases; unmatched junction nucleotides: 5. The CDR3 nucleotides read TGTGCCAGCAGCCCAAGGACAGGGTTGAACACTGAAGCTTTCTTT. Amino acids: CASSPRTGLNTEAFF.

Only a few counts were recorded for this clone. This chain joins TRBV2 and TRBJ1-5; weak D call: TRBD1 (6 bases). Germline V lookup: CDR1 SNHLY, CDR2 FYNNEI. Trimming cost V 6 bases and J 11 bases, with 23 bases left between them. The CDR3 sequence is 15 residues long. The CDR3 DNA reads as TGTGCCAGCAGGGGACAAGAGTCCTTTCTAGGGTCCCAGCATTTT. Translating it yields CASRGQESFLGSQHF. Based on the CDR3 plus reference TRBV2 and TRBJ1-5, the full variable domain is EPEVTQTPSHQVTQMGQEVILRCVPISNHLYFYWYRQILGQKVEFLVSFYNNEISEKSEIFDDQFSVERPDGSNFTLKIRSTKLEDSAMYFCASRGQESFLGSQHFGDGTRLSIL.

This chain connects TRBV6-2 or TRBV6-3 to TRBJ2-5; TRBD1 agrees at 7 bases. The CDR3 covers 15 residues. The germline V gene has CDR1 MNHEY and CDR2 SVGEGT. V lost 6 bases and J lost 3; bases outside the gene matches: 10. CDR3 nucleotides: TGTGCCAGCAGCCGGTACAGGGGCTTGGAAGAGACCCAGTACTTC. The encoded protein is CASSRYRGLEETQYF.

J is TRBJ2-3 and V is TRBV18; D is unresolved. The CDR3 has 14 amino acids. CDR1 KGHSH and CDR2 LQKENI come from the germline V gene. Trimming stripped 2 bases from V and 2 bases from J, with 8 bases between. In DNA form, the CDR3 reads TGTGCCAGCTCACCAGTGGCCAACACAGATACGCAGTATTTT. This encodes CASSPVANTDTQYF.

The genes are TRBV7-6 and TRBJ2-2; 10 bases map to TRBD2. Germline CDR1 reads SGHVS; CDR2 reads FNYEAQ. CDR3 length: 16 residues. V shed 1 base and J 8 bases; nucleotides not matched to a gene: 7. The CDR3 reads CASSLDLLAGVGELFF. The CDR3 coding sequence is TGTGCCAGCAGCTTAGACCTCCTAGCGGGAGTAGGGGAGCTGTTTTTT.

The chain has TRBV2 and TRBJ1-6; a weak D match, TRBD1 (5 bases). Deletions cut 2 bases from V and 4 bases from J, with 9 bases between. The CDR3 spans 15 residues. Germline V lookup: CDR1 SNHLY, CDR2 FYNNEI. CDR3 sequence reads: CASSERGLYNSPLHF. CDR3 coding DNA: TGTGCCAGCAGTGAAAGGGGCCTTTATAATTCACCCCTCCACTTT.

This clone showed up just once. This chain uses TRBV28 with TRBJ1-5, with TRBD1 matching over 7 bases. With 6 bases clipped from V and 4 bases from J, the junction kept 6 bases outside the gene matches. CDR3 size: 14 residues. The V gene's germline CDR1 is MDHEN and CDR2 SYDVKM. The CDR3 DNA reads as TGTGCCAGCAGGACACAGGGGACGAATCAGCCCCAGCATTTT. It translates to CASRTQGTNQPQHF.

V and J are TRBV28 and TRBJ2-6; 10 bases fit TRBD1. With 6 bases clipped from V and 4 bases from J, the junction kept 3 bases outside the gene matches. Germline-derived CDR1 and CDR2 are MDHEN and SYDVKM. There are 15 residues in the CDR3. The CDR3 loop is CASSDRGRGANVLTF. The CDR3 DNA follows: TGTGCCAGCAGCGACAGGGGGCGAGGGGCCAACGTCCTGACTTTC.

The rearrangement uses TRBV7-8 and TRBJ1-5, with 7 bases lining up with TRBD1. The CDR3 loop spans 13 amino acids. J gave up 7 bases and V 5 bases, and 5 bases lay outside the gene matches. Per the germline V gene, CDR1 is SGHVS and CDR2 is FQNEAQ. Here the CDR3 DNA reads TGTGCCAGCAGCCGGGACAGCCTACAGCCCCAGCATTTT. Translated: CASSRDSLQPQHF.

This chain connects TRBV9 to TRBJ2-3; 11 nucleotides align to TRBD2. The CDR3 extends over 15 amino acids. CDR1 SGDLS and CDR2 YYNGEE come from the germline V gene. V dropped 3 bases and J dropped 0; count of bases not matched to a gene: 0. CDR3 in DNA: TGTGCCAGCAGCGGACTAGCGGGGAGCACAGATACGCAGTATTTT. This translates into CASSGLAGSTDTQYF.

The V call is TRBV29-1, the J call TRBJ1-2; 9 positions match TRBD1. CDR1 and CDR2 (germline): SQVTM, ANQGSEA. V was pared by 6 bases and J by 2 bases, with 7 bases of the junction left unmatched. This CDR3 has 14 residues. CDR3 region: CSVDGTGHNYGYTF. Written as DNA, the CDR3 is TGCAGCGTGGACGGGACAGGGCACAACTATGGCTACACCTTC.